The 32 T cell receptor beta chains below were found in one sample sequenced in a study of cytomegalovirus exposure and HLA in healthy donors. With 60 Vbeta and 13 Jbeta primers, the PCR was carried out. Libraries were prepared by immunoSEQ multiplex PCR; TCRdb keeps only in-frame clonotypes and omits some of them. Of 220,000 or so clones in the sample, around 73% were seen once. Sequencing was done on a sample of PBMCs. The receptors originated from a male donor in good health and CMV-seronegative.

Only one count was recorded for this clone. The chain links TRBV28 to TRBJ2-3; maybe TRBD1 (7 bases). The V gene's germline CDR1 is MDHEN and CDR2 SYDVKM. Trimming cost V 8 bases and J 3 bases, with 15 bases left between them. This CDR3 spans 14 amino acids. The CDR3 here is CASEGGAGTDTQYF. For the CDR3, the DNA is TGTGCCAGCGAAGGGGGCGCGGGGACAGATACGCAGTATTTT.

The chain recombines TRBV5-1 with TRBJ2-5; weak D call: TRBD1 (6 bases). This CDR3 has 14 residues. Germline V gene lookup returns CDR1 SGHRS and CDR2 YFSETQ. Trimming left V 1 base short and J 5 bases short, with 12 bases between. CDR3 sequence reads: CASSLKQGGETQYF. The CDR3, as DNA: TGCGCCAGCAGCTTGAAACAGGGCGGTGAGACCCAGTACTTC.

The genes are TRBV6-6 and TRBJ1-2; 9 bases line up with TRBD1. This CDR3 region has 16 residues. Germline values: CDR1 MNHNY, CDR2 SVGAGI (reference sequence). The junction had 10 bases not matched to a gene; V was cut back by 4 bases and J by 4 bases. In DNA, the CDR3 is TGTGCCAGCAGTTCCAACCGGGACAGGGCAACCTATGGCTACACCTTC. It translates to CASSSNRDRATYGYTF.

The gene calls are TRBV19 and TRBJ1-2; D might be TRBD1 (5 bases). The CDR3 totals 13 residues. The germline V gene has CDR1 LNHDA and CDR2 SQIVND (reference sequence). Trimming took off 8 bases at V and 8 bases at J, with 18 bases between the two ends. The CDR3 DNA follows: TGTGCCAGTTGGAGTGGCAGGGCAGACGGCTACACCTTC. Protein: CASWSGRADGYTF.

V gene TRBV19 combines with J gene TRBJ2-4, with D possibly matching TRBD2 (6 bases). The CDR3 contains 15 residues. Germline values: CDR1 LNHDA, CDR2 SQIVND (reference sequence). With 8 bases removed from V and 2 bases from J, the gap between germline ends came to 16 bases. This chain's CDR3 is CASQGIAAPKNIQYF. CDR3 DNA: TGTGCCAGTCAGGGAATAGCGGCCCCCAAAAACATTCAGTACTTC.

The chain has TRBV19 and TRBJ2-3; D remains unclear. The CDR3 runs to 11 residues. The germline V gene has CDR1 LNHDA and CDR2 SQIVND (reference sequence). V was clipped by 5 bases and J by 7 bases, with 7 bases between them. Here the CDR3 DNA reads TGTGCCAGTAGTGGCGGTTATACGCAGTATTTT. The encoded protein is CASSGGYTQYF.

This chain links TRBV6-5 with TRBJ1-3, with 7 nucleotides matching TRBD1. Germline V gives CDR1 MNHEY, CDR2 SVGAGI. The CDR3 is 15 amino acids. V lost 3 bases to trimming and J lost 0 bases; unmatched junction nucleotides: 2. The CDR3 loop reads CASSYGTVSGNTIYF. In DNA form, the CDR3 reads TGTGCCAGCAGTTATGGGACAGTCTCTGGAAACACCATATATTTT.

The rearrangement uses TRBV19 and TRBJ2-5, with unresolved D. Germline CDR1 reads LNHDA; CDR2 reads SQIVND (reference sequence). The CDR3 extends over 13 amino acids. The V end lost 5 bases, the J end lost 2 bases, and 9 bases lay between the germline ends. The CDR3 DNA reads TGTGCCAGTAGTTGGCTAGTGCAAGAGACCCAGTACTTC. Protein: CASSWLVQETQYF.

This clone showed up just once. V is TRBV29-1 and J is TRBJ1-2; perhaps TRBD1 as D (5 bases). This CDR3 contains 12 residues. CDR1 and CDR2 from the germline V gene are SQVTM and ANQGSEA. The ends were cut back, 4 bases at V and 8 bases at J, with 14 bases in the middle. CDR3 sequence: CSVVGGMRGYTF. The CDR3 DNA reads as TGCAGCGTTGTGGGGGGAATGAGAGGCTACACCTTC.

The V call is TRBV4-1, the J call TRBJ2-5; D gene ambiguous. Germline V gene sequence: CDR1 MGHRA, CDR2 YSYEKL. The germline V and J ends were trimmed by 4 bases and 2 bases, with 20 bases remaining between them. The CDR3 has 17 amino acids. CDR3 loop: CASSPPVGERRQETQYF. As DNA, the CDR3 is TGCGCCAGCAGCCCTCCTGTTGGCGAGCGCCGACAAGAGACCCAGTACTTC.

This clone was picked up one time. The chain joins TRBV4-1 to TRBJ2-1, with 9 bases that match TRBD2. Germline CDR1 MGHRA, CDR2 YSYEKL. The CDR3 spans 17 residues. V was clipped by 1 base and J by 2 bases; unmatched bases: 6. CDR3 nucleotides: TGCGCCAGCAGCCAAGTGACTAGCGGACAACCCTACAATGAGCAGTTCTTC. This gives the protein CASSQVTSGQPYNEQFF.

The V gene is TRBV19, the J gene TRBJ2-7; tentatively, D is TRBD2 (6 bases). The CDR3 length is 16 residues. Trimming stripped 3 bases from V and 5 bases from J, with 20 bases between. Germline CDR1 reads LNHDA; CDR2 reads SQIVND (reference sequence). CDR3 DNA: TGTGCCAGTAGTATGGGCGGGGCGGCGTCTTGGGACGAGCAGTACTTC. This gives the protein CASSMGGAASWDEQYF. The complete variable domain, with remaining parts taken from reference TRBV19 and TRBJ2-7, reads DGGITQSPKYLFRKEGQNVTLSCEQNLNHDAMYWYRQDPGQGLRLIYYSQIVNDFQKGDIAEGYSVSREKKESFPLTVTSAQKNPTAFYLCASSMGGAASWDEQYFGPGTRLTVT.

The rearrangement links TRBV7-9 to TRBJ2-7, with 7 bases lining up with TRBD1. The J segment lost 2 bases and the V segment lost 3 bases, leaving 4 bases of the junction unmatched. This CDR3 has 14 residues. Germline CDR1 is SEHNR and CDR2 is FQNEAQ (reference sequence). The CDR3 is CASSFRDSPYEQYF. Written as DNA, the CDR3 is TGTGCCAGCAGCTTCCGGGACAGTCCCTACGAGCAGTACTTC.

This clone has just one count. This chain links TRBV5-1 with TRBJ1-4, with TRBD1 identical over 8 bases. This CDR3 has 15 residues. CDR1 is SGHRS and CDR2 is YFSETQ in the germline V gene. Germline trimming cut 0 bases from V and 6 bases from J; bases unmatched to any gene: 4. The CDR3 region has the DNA TGCGCCAGCAGCTTGGCCCAACAGGGGGATGAAAAACTGTTTTTT. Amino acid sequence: CASSLAQQGDEKLFF.

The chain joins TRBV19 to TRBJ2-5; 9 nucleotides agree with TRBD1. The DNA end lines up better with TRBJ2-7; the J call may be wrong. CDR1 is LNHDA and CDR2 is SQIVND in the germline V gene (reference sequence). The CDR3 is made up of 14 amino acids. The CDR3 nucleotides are TGTGCCAGTACCTCCGGGACAGGGTGGTCCGAGCAGTACTTC. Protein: CASTSGTGWSEQYF.

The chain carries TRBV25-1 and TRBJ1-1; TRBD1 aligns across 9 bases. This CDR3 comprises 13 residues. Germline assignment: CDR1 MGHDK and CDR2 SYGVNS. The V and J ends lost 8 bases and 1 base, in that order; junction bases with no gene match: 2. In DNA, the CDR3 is TGTGCCAGCCGGGGACAGGGGAACACTGAAGCTTTCTTT. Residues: CASRGQGNTEAFF.

Here the CDR3 DNA reads TGTGCCAGCAGACAGGGGAGCACAGATACGCAGTATTTT. This sequence encodes CASRQGSTDTQYF. This chain links TRBV5-4 with TRBJ2-3; 7 nucleotides agree with TRBD1. V trimming: 5 bases; J trimming: 0 bases; junction bases outside the gene matches: 0. This CDR3 is 13 amino acids long. CDR1 and CDR2 (germline): SGHNT, YYREEE (reference sequence). Drawing the rest from reference TRBV5-4 and TRBJ2-3, the complete variable domain is ETGVTQSPTHLIKTRGQQVTLRCSSQSGHNTVSWYQQALGQGPQFIFQYYREEENGRGNFPPRFSGLQFPNYSSELNVNALELDDSALYLCASRQGSTDTQYFGPGTRLTVL.

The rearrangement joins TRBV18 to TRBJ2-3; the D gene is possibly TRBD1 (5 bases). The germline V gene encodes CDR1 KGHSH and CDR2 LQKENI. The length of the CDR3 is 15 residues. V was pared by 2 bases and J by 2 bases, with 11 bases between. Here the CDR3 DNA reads TGTGCCAGCTCACCATGGGGCAGGGACACAGATACGCAGTATTTT. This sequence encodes CASSPWGRDTDTQYF.

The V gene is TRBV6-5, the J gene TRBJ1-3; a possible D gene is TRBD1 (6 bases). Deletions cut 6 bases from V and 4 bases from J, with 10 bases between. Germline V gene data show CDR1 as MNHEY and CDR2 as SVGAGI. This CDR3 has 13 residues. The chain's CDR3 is CASRNRVGNTIYF. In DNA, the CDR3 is TGTGCCAGCAGAAACAGGGTCGGAAACACCATATATTTT.

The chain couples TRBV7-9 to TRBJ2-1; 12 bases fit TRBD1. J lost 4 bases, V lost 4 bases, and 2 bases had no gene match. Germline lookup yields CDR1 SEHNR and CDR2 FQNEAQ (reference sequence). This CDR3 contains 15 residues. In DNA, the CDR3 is TGTGCCAGCAGCTCGGGACAGGGGGCGTACAATGAGCAGTTCTTC. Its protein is CASSSGQGAYNEQFF.

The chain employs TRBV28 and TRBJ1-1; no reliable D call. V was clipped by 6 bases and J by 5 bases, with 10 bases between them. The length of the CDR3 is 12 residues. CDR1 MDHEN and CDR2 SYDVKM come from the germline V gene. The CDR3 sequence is CASSIPTTEAFF. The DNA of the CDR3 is TGTGCCAGCAGCATCCCTACTACTGAAGCTTTCTTT. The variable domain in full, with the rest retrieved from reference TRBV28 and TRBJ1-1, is DVKVTQSSRYLVKRTGEKVFLECVQDMDHENMFWYRQDPGLGLRLIYFSYDVKMKEKGDIPEGYSVSREKKERFSLILESASTNQTSMYLCASSIPTTEAFFGQGTRLTVV.

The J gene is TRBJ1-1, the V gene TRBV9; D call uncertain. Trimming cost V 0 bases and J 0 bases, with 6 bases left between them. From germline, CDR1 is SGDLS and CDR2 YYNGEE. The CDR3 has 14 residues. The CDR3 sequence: CASSVGAMNTEAFF. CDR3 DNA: TGTGCCAGCAGCGTAGGAGCTATGAACACTGAAGCTTTCTTT.

The CDR3 spells CASSLDLAGNTGELFF. CDR3 bases: TGCGCCAGCAGCTTGGACCTAGCGGGGAACACCGGGGAGCTGTTTTTT. The V and J genes are TRBV5-1 and TRBJ2-2; 8 bases fit TRBD2. Looked up from germline, CDR1 is SGHRS and CDR2 is YFSETQ. The CDR3 is 16 amino acids. Trimming at V came to 0 bases and at J to 1 base, leaving 2 bases not matched to a gene.

As DNA, the CDR3 is TGTGCCAGCAGCTGGGAACAGGGGCCCGGCACAGATACGCAGTATTTT. This encodes CASSWEQGPGTDTQYF. The V gene is TRBV13, the J gene TRBJ2-3, with 7 bases fitting TRBD1. The CDR3 extends over 16 amino acids. The V gene's germline CDR1 is PRHDT and CDR2 FYEKMQ (reference sequence). Losses at the gene ends were 4 bases for V and 1 base for J; bases not matched to a gene: 8.

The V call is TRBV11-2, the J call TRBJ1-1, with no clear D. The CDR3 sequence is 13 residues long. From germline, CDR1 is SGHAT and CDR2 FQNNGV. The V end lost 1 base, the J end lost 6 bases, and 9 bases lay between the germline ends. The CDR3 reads CASSLGVAPEAFF. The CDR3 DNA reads TGTGCCAGCAGCTTAGGTGTAGCCCCTGAAGCTTTCTTT.

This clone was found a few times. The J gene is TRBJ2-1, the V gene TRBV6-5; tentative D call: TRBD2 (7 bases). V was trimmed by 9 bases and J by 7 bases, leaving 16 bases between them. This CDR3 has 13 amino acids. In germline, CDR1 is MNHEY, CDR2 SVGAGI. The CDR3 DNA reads TGTGCCAGTCTGGCGGCGGGGGCGAATGAGCAGTTCTTC. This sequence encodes CASLAAGANEQFF.

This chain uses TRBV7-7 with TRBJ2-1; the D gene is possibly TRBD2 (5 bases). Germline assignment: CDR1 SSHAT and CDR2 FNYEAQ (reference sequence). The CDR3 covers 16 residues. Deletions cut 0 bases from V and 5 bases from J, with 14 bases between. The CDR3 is CASSLAREGINNEQFF. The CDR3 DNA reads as TGTGCCAGCAGCTTAGCCCGAGAGGGAATAAACAATGAGCAGTTCTTC.

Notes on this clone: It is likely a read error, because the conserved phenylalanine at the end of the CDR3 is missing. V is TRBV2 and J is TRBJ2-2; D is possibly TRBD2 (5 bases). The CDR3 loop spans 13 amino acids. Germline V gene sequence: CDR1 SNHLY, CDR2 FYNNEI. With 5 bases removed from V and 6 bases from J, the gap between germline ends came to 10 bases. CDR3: CASSPTMSGELFS. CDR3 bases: TGTGCCAGCAGTCCGACTATGTCCGGGGAGCTGTTTTCT.

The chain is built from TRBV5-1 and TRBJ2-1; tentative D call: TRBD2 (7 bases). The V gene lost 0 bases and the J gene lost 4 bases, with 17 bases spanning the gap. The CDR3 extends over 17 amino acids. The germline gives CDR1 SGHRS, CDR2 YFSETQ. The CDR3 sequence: CASSLAGGTTPYNEQFF. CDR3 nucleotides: TGCGCCAGCAGCTTGGCCGGGGGGACAACACCTTACAATGAGCAGTTCTTC.

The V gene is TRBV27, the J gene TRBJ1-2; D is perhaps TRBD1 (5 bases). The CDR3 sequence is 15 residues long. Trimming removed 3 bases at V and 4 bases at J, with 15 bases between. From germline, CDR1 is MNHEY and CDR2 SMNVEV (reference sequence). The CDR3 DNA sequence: TGTGCCAGCAGTTTTATAGGGAGGGGACTCTATGGCTACACCTTC. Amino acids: CASSFIGRGLYGYTF.

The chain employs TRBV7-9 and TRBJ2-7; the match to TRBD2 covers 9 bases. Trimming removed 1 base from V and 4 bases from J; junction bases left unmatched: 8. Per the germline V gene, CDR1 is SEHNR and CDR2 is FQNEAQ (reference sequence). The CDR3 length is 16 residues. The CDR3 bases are TGTGCCAGCAGCTTAGTGGAGCGGGAGGTCGTTTACGAGCAGTACTTC. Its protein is CASSLVEREVVYEQYF.

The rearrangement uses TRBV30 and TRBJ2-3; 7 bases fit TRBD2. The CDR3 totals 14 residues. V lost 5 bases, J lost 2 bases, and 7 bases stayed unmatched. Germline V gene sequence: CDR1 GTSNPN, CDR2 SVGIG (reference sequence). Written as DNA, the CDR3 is TGTGCCTGGTCTCAAGCGGGAACCACAGATACGCAGTATTTT. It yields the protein CAWSQAGTTDTQYF.